This T cell receptor (beta chain) emerged from a study of blood T cell repertoires in COVID-19. Clones were sequenced by immunoSEQ multiplex PCR, and TCRdb holds only the in-frame ones, with some missing. The top ten hold 1.7% of the sample, which has about 300,000 clones, 75% to 90% seen once. V shed 5 bases and J shed 1 base, with 17 bases lying between them. The germline V gene has CDR1 SGHAT and CDR2 FQNNGV. The CDR3 extends over 16 amino acids. Cohort 3 donors were reported recovered after two negative PCRs, clearance, or symptom resolution. Material for sequencing was PBMCs or T cells enriched from blood (not recorded which). The source of this sequence is a woman aged 40 to 50 who had recovered from COVID-19. The chain is built from TRBV11-2 and TRBJ1-1, with a weak D call TRBD1 (6 bases). CDR3 sequence (DNA): TGTGCCAGCAGCCGAACCCAGGGGCGGACGAACACTGAAGCTTTCTTT. It encodes CASSRTQGRTNTEAFF.